Listed here is a single T cell receptor beta chain. Its antigen is not yet known. Base-call qualities are not available, and no considerably larger clone is one nucleotide away. These data come from a study of cytomegalovirus exposure and HLA in healthy donors (dated by TCRdb to about 2017). At the level of the whole study: An earlier analysis of several hundred of the donors reported over 250 Gb of sequence data and 95 million to 120 million unique TCR beta sequences obtained from about 180 million T cells. An early release that covered about 600 HLA-typed donors contained around 300 gigabases of sequencing data and 80 million or so unique TCR sequences. The genetic ancestry cluster associated with self-reported Caucasian donors included roughly four fifths of the roughly 380 genotyped donors. The study aimed to test whether cataloging public T cell receptors could reveal signatures of past pathogen exposure. Using immunosequencing, the study profiled T cell repertoires from 500 to 800 subjects and related those repertoires to cytomegalovirus serostatus. A separate validation cohort of some 130 different subjects was used in addition to the approximately 640-subject first cohort. The study combined high-throughput TCR immunosequencing, statistical association of individual TCRs with disease status, and machine learning to predict cytomegalovirus infection status. To study patterns of TCR occurrence, a later analysis re-analyzed previously published TCR beta repertoires from around 670 donors and added high-resolution HLA genotyping. Rather than drawing on any new phenotypic data, the later analysis identified candidate immune exposures from TCR beta sequences and the way those sequences occurred across donors. An earlier analysis of around 640 of the donors used high-throughput TCR beta sequencing to judge whether each TCR beta V gene segment behaved as functional or pseudogenic. Alongside the repertoire data, information on donor age, sex, ethnicity and CMV serostatus was compiled. A later genetic analysis used genome-wide SNP genotypes for about 60% of the roughly 700 donors, treating that subset as a discovery cohort. All discovery cohort repertoires had been generated on a single sequencing platform. HLA typing included class I and class II loci at four-digit resolution. Typing coverage differed by locus: A, B, C, DRB1 and DQB1 were typed in roughly 620-630 donors, DQA1 in about 500, DPA1 in over 600, and DPB1 in 450 to 480. Because of strong linkage in the cohort, five DR-DQ haplotypes were treated as single units for association and clustering. Among a few hundred genotyped donors of the cohort, an average of roughly 240,000 unique TCR beta nucleotide sequences were sequenced per donor, around 20% of them non-productive.

Summary of the overall study and its limitations: Some IMGT-functional V segments, including TRBV6-2 and TRBV6-3, could not be told apart with the 87-base-pair reads, so those segments were excluded. In a later genetic analysis, a missense DCLRE1C variant was associated with V-gene and J-gene trimming of TCR beta chains, and the association was replicated in an independent cohort. In an earlier analysis of roughly 560 of the donors, most TCR beta V segments were observed in productive rearrangements about 87% or about 30% of the time, broadly matching IMGT annotations. A total of roughly 160 TCR beta chains were listed by the study as associated with cytomegalovirus. The cohort was sequenced for TCR beta chains only, and without alpha or paired-chain data the features that could be detected were limited. According to a later genetic analysis, donors in an Asian-associated ancestry cluster had fewer N-insertions in productive TCRs than the approximately 670-donor mean. Sequencing depth was assumed to be roughly uniform across donors in the presence/absence analyses, though that assumption may not hold. Correlated functional status among segregating V segments might be attributable to linkage disequilibrium, but an unknown experimental factor could not be ruled out. Because some donors lacked HLA typing at each locus, the association tests relied only on the typed subset. A few of the identified cytomegalovirus-associated TCR beta chains were confirmed in vitro to be specific for cytomegalovirus antigens. A later analysis associated around 16,000 TCR beta sequences with specific HLA alleles at a false discovery rate of 0.05. In a later analysis, HLA-associated TCR beta chains showed more clonal expansion and lower generation probabilities than non-associated chains that were equally common. The authors suggested that the approach could potentially be extended to other disease states and immunological phenotypes. A later analysis found that TCR association rates varied across HLA loci, with DRB1 alleles showing the most associated TCRs and HLA-C alleles the fewest. A further reported finding was that TCR beta sequences accurately predicted the HLA-A and HLA-B alleles for most subjects in the first cohort. The classifier was reported to diagnose cytomegalovirus status with high specificity and sensitivity in both the original cohort and the validation cohort. The sequencing pipeline was judged likely to have produced a cluster of highly shared sequence variants as a technical artifact. For the cohort, immune exposure information was limited to CMV serostatus. When HLA alleles, especially DR and DQ, strongly co-occurred, TCR associations were difficult to assign to individual alleles. Several of the top co-occurrence clusters appeared to be linked to parvovirus B19, influenza, CMV and Epstein-Barr virus, according to a later analysis. Most TCR sequences were seen in very few donors, while some public TCRs were found in many individuals. A later analysis found that most CMV-associated TCR beta chains appeared HLA-restricted, with HLA associations seemingly driven largely by CMV exposure. Because counts were too low, about 15 rarely observed V segments, including chromosome 9 orphons, were left out of the earlier analysis of 587 of the donors.

The cohort was made up of several hundred healthy bone marrow donors. At the time of sampling, every cohort member was nominally healthy, though immune exposures that went unrecorded were likely present. The donor tested CMV seropositive, placing the donor among the 289 seropositive members of the cohort. Every donor gave a peripheral blood sample, and the peripheral blood mononuclear cells from that sample were used for TCR beta sequencing. Genomic DNA extraction from the blood cell samples was performed with the Qiagen DNeasy Blood Extraction Kit. Receptor amplification or capture employed the immunoSEQ multiplex PCR assay. For the multiplex PCR, a mixture combining 60 forward primers for TCR Vbeta segments and 13 reverse primers for TCR Jbeta segments was used. The CDR3 region of rearranged TCR beta genes was amplified from genomic DNA by a multiplex PCR assay. Amplified TCR beta libraries were sequenced as 87-base-pair reads on the Illumina HiSeq System. The paper's processing steps were these. A later analysis tallied approximately 87 million unique TCR beta chains across the 666 repertoires, and about 12 million of those chains were shared by two or more donors. To remove PCR and sequencing errors, raw reads were error-corrected and collapsed into unique sequences using a nearest-neighbor algorithm that merged closely related sequences. CDR3 sequences were aligned to IMGT reference sequences to assign V, D and J gene segments. For a sequence to be retained, a match of at least six nucleotides was required to both a V gene segment and a J gene segment. Rearrangements were called productive when the CDR3 lacked stop codons and stayed in frame with V and J; all others were non-productive. Following IMGT convention, CDR3 was defined as the stretch from the second conserved V-encoded cysteine up to the conserved J-encoded phenylalanine. Sequences without an unambiguous match to a single V gene segment were excluded from the earlier analysis of about 630 of the donors. An earlier analysis of around 600 of the donors classified V segments as functional when productive rearrangements were above 56.7% and as segregating when the standard deviation between donors was above 5%. A statistical classification framework was developed to diagnose cytomegalovirus status using the catalog of TCR beta chain sequences. V and J gene assignment, in a later analysis, came from comparing TCR nucleotide sequences with IMGT/GENE-DB human TR gene sequences. In a later analysis, CDR3 sequences and most-parsimonious VDJ recombination scenarios were assigned using the TCRdist pipeline. In a later analysis, each TCR beta chain was defined by its CDR3 amino acid sequence together with its V-gene family, and reads without a unique V-gene family were excluded. In a later analysis, several hundred highly shared, low-generation-probability nucleotide sequences were removed to address suspected cross-contamination and a sequencing artifact. A later analysis calculated a clonal expansion index for each public chain from normalized within-repertoire ranks of inferred template counts. In a later analysis, generation probabilities were computed using a VDJ recombination model fitted to out-of-frame rearrangements, and the results were checked against IGoR. In a later analysis, TCR-TCR, TCR-HLA and TCR-CMV co-occurrence was scored with hypergeometric tests, and a repertoire-size bias correction was applied to TCR pairs. In a later analysis, false discovery rates were estimated by permuting HLA or CMV assignments 20 times. In a later analysis, co-occurring TCRs were grouped using DBSCAN, and TCRdist sequence similarity was added for clustering within HLA-allele-positive subsets. For co-occurrence clustering, repertoires with fewer than 30,000 or more than 120,000 public chains were excluded, along with five repertoires with anomalous nucleotide sharing. TCRdb carries this immuneACCESS record with in-frame sequences only. Its versions omit some clonotypes, under half of them owing to an unresolved V gene in the studies checked, with the rest unexplained. V, J and clone size derive from that table, while D and trimming were established from the DNA sequence. The sample records 170,000 or so clones, 77% of which are singletons. About 1.4% of the sample rests with the top ten.

For this chain, trimming is 4 bases at the V end and 4 bases at the J end, and the number of junction bases without a gene match is 7. Via the germline V gene (reference sequence), CDR1 is SGHKS and CDR2 YYEKEE. Measured from the cysteine to the phenylalanine, the CDR3 is 15 residues long. Here the CDR3 DNA is all that survives: 45 bases in frame from base 1. The TCR was taken from a woman between 25 and 40 years old in good health and CMV-seropositive. Rearrangement joined TRBV5-5 to TRBJ1-2, with 10 bases matching TRBD1. Material: PBMCs. Here the CDR3 is given as CASSLWTGGVYGYTF. The bases are TGTGCCAGCAGCCTTTGGACAGGGGGGGTCTATGGCTACACCTTC.